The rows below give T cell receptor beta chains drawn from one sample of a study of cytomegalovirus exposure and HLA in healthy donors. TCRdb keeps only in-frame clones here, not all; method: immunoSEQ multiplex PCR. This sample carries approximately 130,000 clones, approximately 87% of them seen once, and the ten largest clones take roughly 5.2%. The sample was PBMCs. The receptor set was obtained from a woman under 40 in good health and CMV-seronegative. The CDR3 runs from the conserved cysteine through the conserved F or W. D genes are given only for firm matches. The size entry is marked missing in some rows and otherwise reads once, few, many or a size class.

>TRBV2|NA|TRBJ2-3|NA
TGTGCCAGCAGTGAGCAGGGGACGAGCACAGATACGCAGTATTTT
CASSEQGTSTDTQYF
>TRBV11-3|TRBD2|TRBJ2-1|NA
TGTGCCAGCAGCTTAAGGCAAGGTTACCTAGCGGCACGTTCTGACAATGAGCAGTTCTTC
CASSLRQGYLAARSDNEQFF
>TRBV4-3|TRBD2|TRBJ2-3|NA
TGCGCCAGCAGCCAAGATTATAGGCCTAGCGGGAGGACAGATACGCAGTATTTT
CASSQDYRPSGRTDTQYF
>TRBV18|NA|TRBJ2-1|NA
TGTGCCAGCTCACCACCGGGTGGAAGAGGTTGGTCCTACAATGAGCAGTTCTTC
CASSPPGGRGWSYNEQFF
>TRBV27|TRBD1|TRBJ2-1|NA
TGTGCCAGCAGATCCGGGACAGGGACCTACAATGAGCAGTTCTTC
CASRSGTGTYNEQFF
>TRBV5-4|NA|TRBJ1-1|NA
TGTGCCAGCAGCTTGGGAGGGAGCACTGAAGCTTTCTTT
CASSLGGSTEAFF
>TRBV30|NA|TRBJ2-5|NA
TGTGCCTGGAGTGTAAGAGTAACTAGAGGAGAGACCCAGTACTTC
CAWSVRVTRGETQYF
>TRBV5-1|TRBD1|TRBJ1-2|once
TGCGCCAGCAGCACAGGGACAGGGCAAGGCTACACCTTC
CASSTGTGQGYTF
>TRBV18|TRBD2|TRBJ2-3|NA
TGTGCCAGCTCCGGGACTAGCGGCACAGATACGCAGTATTTT
CASSGTSGTDTQYF
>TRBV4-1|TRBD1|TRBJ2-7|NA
TGCGCCAGCAGCCAAGTAAGGACAGGCTACTACGAGCAGTACTTC
CASSQVRTGYYEQYF
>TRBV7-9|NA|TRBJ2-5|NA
TGTGCCAGCAGCTTAGGGAGGGCCAAAGAGACCCAGTACTTC
CASSLGRAKETQYF
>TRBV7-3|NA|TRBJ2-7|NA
TGTGCCAGCAGCTTTTCTGGGGGCGCAGGGGTCTACGAGCAGTACTTC
CASSFSGGAGVYEQYF
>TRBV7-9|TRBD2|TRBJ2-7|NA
TGTGCCAGCAGCTTACCGGGACTAACCTACGAGCAGTACTTC
CASSLPGLTYEQYF
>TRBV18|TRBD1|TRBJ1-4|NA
TGTGCCAGCTCACAAAACAGGGGCGGCGGGGCTAATGAAAAACTGTTTTTT
CASSQNRGGGANEKLFF
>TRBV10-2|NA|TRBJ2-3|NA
TGCGCCAGCACTGCAGTCAACACAGATACGCAGTATTTT
CASTAVNTDTQYF
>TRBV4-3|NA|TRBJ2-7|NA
TGCGCCAGCAGCCATCTCCCTACGTGGAGCTCCTACGAGCAGTACTTC
CASSHLPTWSSYEQYF
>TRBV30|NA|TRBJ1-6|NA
TGTGCCTGGAGTGGTCAGGGAGGAGGATCACCCCTCCACTTT
CAWSGQGGGSPLHF
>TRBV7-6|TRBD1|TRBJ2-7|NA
TGTGCCAGCAGCCTTAGGACAGGGGCGACCTACGAGCAGTACTTC
CASSLRTGATYEQYF
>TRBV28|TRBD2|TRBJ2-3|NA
TGTGCCAGCGGTATAAGCGGGAGGGCCGGGGATACGCAGTATTTT
CASGISGRAGDTQYF
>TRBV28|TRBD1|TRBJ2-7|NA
TGTGCCAGCAGTTTGAGGGGGACAGGGAAAACCTACGAGCAGTACTTC
CASSLRGTGKTYEQYF
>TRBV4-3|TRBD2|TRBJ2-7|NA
TGCGCCAGCAGCCGGACTAGCGGGGGGACCTACGAGCAGTACTTC
CASSRTSGGTYEQYF
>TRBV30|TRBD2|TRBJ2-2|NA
TGTGCCTGGAGAGAGGCACCAGGGAGGGTACGCACCGGGGAGCTGTTTTTT
CAWREAPGRVRTGELFF
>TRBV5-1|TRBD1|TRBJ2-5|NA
TGCGCCAGCAGCTTGGGGGGGACAGTTGGCGAGGAGACCCAGTACTTC
CASSLGGTVGEETQYF
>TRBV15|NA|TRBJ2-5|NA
TGTGCCACCAGCAGAGATCTATCTGGAGAACCGGCGGGGGAGACCCAGTACTTC
CATSRDLSGEPAGETQYF
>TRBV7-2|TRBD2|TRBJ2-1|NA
TGTGCCAGCGAAAGATTTAGCGGGAGAGGGTCCTACAATGAGCAGTTCTTC
CASERFSGRGSYNEQFF
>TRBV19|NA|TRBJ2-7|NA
TGTGCCAGTAGTCGGTCCAGGGGGACTTCCTCCTACGAGCAGTACTTC
CASSRSRGTSSYEQYF
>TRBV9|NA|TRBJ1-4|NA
TGTGCCAGCAGCCTTGGGGGGACAACTAATGAAAAACTGTTTTTT
CASSLGGTTNEKLFF
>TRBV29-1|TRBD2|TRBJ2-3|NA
TGCAGCTCTAGCGGGAGGGCGGCAGATACGCAGTATTTT
CSSSGRAADTQYF
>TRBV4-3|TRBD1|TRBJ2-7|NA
TGCGCCAGCAGCCAAGATTACCTAGGGACAGGACTTTACGAGCAGTACTTC
CASSQDYLGTGLYEQYF
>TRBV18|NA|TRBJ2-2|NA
TGTGCCAGCTCACCAGGCGGGCTAGGCGCCGGGGAGCTGTTTTTT
CASSPGGLGAGELFF
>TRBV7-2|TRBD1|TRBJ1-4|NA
TGTGCCAGCAGCTTGGGACAGGGGTTTGAAAAACTGTTTTTT
CASSLGQGFEKLFF
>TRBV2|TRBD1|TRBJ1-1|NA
TGTGCCAGCACTATACAGGGGGCGCGTCAGGGCACTGAAGCTTTCTTT
CASTIQGARQGTEAFF
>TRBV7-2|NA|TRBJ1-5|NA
TGTGCCAGCAGCGGACAGACCAATCAGCCCCAGCATTTT
CASSGQTNQPQHF
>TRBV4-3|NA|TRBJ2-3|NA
TGCGCCAGCAGCCAAGAGTTATCGGACTACACAGATACGCAGTATTTT
CASSQELSDYTDTQYF
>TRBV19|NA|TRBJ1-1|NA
TGTGCCAGTAGCCCGGGACACTTGAACACTGAAGCTTTCTTT
CASSPGHLNTEAFF
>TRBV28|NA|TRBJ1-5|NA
TGTGCCAGCATGAGTGGCAATCAGCCCCAGCATTTT
CASMSGNQPQHF
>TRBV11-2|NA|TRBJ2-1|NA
TGTGCCAGCAGCTCAGGGGTTCTCTCCTACAATGAGCAGTTCTTC
CASSSGVLSYNEQFF
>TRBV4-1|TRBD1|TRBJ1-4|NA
TGCGCCAGCAGCCGGACAGGGCCTAATGAAAAACTGTTTTTT
CASSRTGPNEKLFF
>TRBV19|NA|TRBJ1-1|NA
TGTGCCAGTAGTATAGAACCGGGGGGGAACACTGAAGCTTTCTTT
CASSIEPGGNTEAFF
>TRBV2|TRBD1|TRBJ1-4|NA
TGTGCCAGCACCCTAGGGACAGTTTCATCAACTAATGAAAAACTGTTTTTT
CASTLGTVSSTNEKLFF
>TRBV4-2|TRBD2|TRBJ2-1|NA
TGTGCCAGCAGAACGACTAGCGGGAGTCTAAATGAGCAGTTCTTC
CASRTTSGSLNEQFF
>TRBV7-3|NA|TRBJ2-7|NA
TGTGCCAGCAGCTTAACGTACGGCTACGAGCAGTACTTC
CASSLTYGYEQYF
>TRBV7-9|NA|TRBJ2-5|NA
TGTGCCAGCGGGAACCACAGGGTACAAGAGACCCAGTACTTC
CASGNHRVQETQYF
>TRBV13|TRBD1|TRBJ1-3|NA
TGTGCCAGCAGACAAACCGGGACAGGGCCGTATTTGGACACCATATATTTT
CASRQTGTGPYLDTIYF
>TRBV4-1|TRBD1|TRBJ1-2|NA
TGCGCCAGCAGCACCCGACAGGGAATCGGCTATGGCTACACCTTC
CASSTRQGIGYGYTF
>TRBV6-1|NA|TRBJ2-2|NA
TGTGCCAGCACCCTGGGACACCTAAACACCGGGGAGCTGTTTTTT
CASTLGHLNTGELFF
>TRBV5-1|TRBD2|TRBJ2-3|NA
TGCGCCAGCAGCGGGGGGACTAGCGGGTTCACAGATACGCAGTATTTT
CASSGGTSGFTDTQYF
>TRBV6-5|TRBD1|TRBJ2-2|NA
TGTGCCAGCAGTGCCGCAGGGGGATTCCCCGGGGAGCTGTTTTTT
CASSAAGGFPGELFF
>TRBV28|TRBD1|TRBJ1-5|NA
TGTGCCAGCAGTTTATATGGACAGGGGGCTTTCAATCAGCCCCAGCATTTT
CASSLYGQGAFNQPQHF
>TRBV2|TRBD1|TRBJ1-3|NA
TGTGCCAGCAGTGAGATGACAGGGGGAAGAAGTACCATATATTTT
CASSEMTGGRSTIYF